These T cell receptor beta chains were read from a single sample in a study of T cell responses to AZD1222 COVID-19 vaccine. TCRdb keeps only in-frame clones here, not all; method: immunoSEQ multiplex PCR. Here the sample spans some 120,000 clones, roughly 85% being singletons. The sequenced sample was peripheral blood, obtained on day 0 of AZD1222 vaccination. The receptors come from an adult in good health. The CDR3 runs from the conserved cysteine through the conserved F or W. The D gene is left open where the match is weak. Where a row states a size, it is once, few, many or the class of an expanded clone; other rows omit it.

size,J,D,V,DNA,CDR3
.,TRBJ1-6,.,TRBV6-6,TGTGCCAGCAGTTACCAGGGTTTGAATTCACCCCTCCACTTT,CASSYQGLNSPLHF
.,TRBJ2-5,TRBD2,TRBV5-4,TGTGCCAGCAGCTTGGTGGGTCGGGAGGGTGAGACCCAGTACTTC,CASSLVGREGETQYF
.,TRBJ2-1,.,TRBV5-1,TGCGCCAGCAGCTTGGAGGGGGGACGAGATGAGCAGTTCTTC,CASSLEGGRDEQFF
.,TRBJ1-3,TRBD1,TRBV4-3,TGCGCCAGCAGCCTATCCGCCGGGACAGGGGACTCTGGAAACACCATATATTTT,CASSLSAGTGDSGNTIYF
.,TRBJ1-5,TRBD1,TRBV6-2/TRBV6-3,TGTGCCAGCAGTTCGTCGGGACAGGGACGCAATCAGCCCCAGCATTTT,CASSSSGQGRNQPQHF
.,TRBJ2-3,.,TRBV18,TGTGCCAGCTCATGGGGGACCACAGATACGCAGTATTTT,CASSWGTTDTQYF
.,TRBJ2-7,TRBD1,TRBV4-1,TGCGCCAGCAGCCGGACAGGGAGCTCCTACGAGCAGTACTTC,CASSRTGSSYEQYF
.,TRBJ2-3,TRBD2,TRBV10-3,TGTGCCATCAGTGAGTCGAGAGCGGGAGCGGCGGCAGATACGCAGTATTTT,CAISESRAGAAADTQYF
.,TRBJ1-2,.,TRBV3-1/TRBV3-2,TGTGCCAGCAGCCAAGATGAGGGCTACACCTTC,CASSQDEGYTF
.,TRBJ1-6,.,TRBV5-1,TGCGCCAGCAGCTCTAGCCCCATACTAGGTTCACCCCTCCACTTT,CASSSSPILGSPLHF
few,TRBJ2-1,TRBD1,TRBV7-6,TGTGCCAGCAGCTCCGGCCGGACAGGGGGGGACAATGAGCAGTTCTTC,CASSSGRTGGDNEQFF
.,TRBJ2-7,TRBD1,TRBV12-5,TGTGCTAGTGGGTCTGGACAGGTAACCTACGAGCAGTACTTC,CASGSGQVTYEQYF
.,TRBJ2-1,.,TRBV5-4,TGTGCCAGCAGCGTGGGGGACTCAGGGGTGTTCTTC,CASSVGDSGVFF
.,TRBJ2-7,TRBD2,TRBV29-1,TGCAGCGTTTATAGCGGGAGGTCCCGCTACGAGCAGTACTTC,CSVYSGRSRYEQYF
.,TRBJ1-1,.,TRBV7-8,TGTGCCAGCAGCTCAAGCAGGGTACCCAACACTGAAGCTTTCTTT,CASSSSRVPNTEAFF
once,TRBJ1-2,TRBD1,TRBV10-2,TGCGCCAGCAGTGAAGGGACAGACTATGGCTACACCTTC,CASSEGTDYGYTF
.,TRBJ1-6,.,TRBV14,TGTGCCAGCAGCCAACAGGGGTCCTATAATTCACCCCTCCACTTT,CASSQQGSYNSPLHF
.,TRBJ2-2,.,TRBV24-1,TGTGCCACCAGTGAGTCGTGGTGGGAGTCATCTTCCGGGGAGCTGTTTTTT,CATSESWWESSSGELFF
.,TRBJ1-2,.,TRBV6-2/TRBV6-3,TGTGCCAGCAGTTACTCGATATCCGCCCCGGGGGGCTACACCTTC,CASSYSISAPGGYTF
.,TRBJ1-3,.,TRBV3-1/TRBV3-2,TGTGCCAGCAGCCAAGTGGCCCAGGGAACTTCTGGAAACACCATATATTTT,CASSQVAQGTSGNTIYF
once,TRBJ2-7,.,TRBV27,TGTGCCAGCAGTCCGAACGGACCAAACTACGAGCAGTACTTC,CASSPNGPNYEQYF
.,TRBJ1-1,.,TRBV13,TGTGCCAGCAGCTTGGCGGAGGACACTGAAGCTTTCTTT,CASSLAEDTEAFF
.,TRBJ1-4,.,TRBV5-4,TGTGCCAGCAGCTGGGGGACGGGGGGAAATGAAAAACTGTTTTTT,CASSWGTGGNEKLFF
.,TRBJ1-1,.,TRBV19,TGTGCCAGTACCAGGGTCTGGGGCACTGAAGCTTTCTTT,CASTRVWGTEAFF
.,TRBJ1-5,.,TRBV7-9,TGTGCCAGCACCCAAGGCACTAGCAATCAGCCCCAGCATTTT,CASTQGTSNQPQHF
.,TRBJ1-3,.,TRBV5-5,TGTGCCAGCAGCTTGGCCATTCGACACAGCTCTGGAAACACCATATATTTT,CASSLAIRHSSGNTIYF
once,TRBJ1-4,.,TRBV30,TGTGCCTGGGAGTACACGGCGAATGAAAAACTGTTTTTT,CAWEYTANEKLFF
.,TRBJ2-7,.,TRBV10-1,TGCGCCAGCAGTGATGGGGGCTTGGGCTACGAGCAGTACTTC,CASSDGGLGYEQYF
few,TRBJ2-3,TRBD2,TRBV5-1,TGCGCCAGCAGCTTGGATAGCGGGGCGGGGGATACGCAGTATTTT,CASSLDSGAGDTQYF
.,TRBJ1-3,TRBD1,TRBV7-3,TGTGCCAGCAGCCCGGACAGGGGGCGAGGAAACACCATATATTTT,CASSPDRGRGNTIYF
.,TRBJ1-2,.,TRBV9,TGTGCCAGCAGCGTAGCTCCGGAACGCTATGGCTACACCTTC,CASSVAPERYGYTF
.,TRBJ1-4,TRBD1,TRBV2,TGTGCCAGCAGTCGTTTAACAGGGGAGGGGAATGAAAAACTGTTTTTT,CASSRLTGEGNEKLFF
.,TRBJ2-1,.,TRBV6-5,TGTGCCAGCAGTTACAGAGCAAGCTCCTACAATGAGCAGTTCTTC,CASSYRASSYNEQFF
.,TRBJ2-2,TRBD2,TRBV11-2,TGTGCCAGCAGCTTGGCCCCCCCAGGGAGGGTGACCGGGGAGCTGTTTTTT,CASSLAPPGRVTGELFF
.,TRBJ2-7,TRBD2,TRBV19,TGTGCCAGTACCAAGATGGTAGCGGGCTCCTACGAGCAGTACTTC,CASTKMVAGSYEQYF
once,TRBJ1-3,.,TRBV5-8,TGTGCCAGCAGCTTGAACAGTGGAAACACCATATATTTT,CASSLNSGNTIYF
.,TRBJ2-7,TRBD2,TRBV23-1,TGCGCCAGCAGGATCACTAGCGGGGGGCTGTACGAGCAGTACTTC,CASRITSGGLYEQYF
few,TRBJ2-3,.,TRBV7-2,TGTGCCAGCAGGCTTACGACAGATACGCAGTATTTT,CASRLTTDTQYF
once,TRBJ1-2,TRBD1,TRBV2,TGTGCCAGCATGCCGGGACAGAGAACCTATGGCTACACCTTC,CASMPGQRTYGYTF
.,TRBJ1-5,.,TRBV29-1,TGCAGCGTTGGCACAGGCCATAGCAATCAGCCCCAGCATTTT,CSVGTGHSNQPQHF
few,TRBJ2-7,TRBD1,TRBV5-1,TGCGCCAGCAGCGGGACAGGGGACTCCAGCTCCTACGAGCAGTACTTC,CASSGTGDSSSYEQYF
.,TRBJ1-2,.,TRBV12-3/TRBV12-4,TGTGCCAGCTGGATGGGCCTTAACTATGGCTACACCTTC,CASWMGLNYGYTF
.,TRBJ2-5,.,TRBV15,TGTGCCACCAGCAGAGATTTAGTCGAAGAGACCCAGTACTTC,CATSRDLVEETQYF
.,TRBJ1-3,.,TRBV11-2,TGTGCCAGCAGCTTAGATCTGCCGCCGGGAAACACCATATATTTT,CASSLDLPPGNTIYF
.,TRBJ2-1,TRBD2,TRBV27,TGTGCCAGCAGGGTACTTAGCGGGAGGGCCTGGGGTGAGCAGTTCTTC,CASRVLSGRAWGEQFF
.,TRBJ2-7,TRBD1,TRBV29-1,TGCAGCGTTGAAGATAGGGGGCCAATAAACTACGAGCAGTACTTC,CSVEDRGPINYEQYF
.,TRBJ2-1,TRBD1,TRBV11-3,TGTGCCAGCAGCTTAGGAGGGGACAGCGCCTACAATGAGCAGTTCTTC,CASSLGGDSAYNEQFF
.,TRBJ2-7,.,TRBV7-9,TGTGCCAGCAGCTCCCAGGGTCCCCCCTACGAGCAGTACTTC,CASSSQGPPYEQYF
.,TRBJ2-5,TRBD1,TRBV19,TGTGCCAGTAGTATTTTCGGGACAGGGGCCTACGAGGGGACCCAGTACTTC,CASSIFGTGAYEGTQYF
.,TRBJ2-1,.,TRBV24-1,TGTGCCACCAGTGATTTGACCCGCTCCTACAATGAGCAGTTCTTC,CATSDLTRSYNEQFF
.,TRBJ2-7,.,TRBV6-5,TGTGCCAGCACTGCGGGTCTTAGCTCCTACGAGCAGTACTTC,CASTAGLSSYEQYF
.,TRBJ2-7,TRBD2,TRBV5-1,TGCGCCAGCAGCCGAAGCCCGACTAGCGGAGCCTCCTACGAGCAGTACTTC,CASSRSPTSGASYEQYF
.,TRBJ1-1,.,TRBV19,TGTGCCGCCCGGGGCCAGAAGAACACTGAAGCTTTCTTT,CAARGQKNTEAFF
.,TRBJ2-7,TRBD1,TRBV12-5,TGTGCTAGTGGTTCCCCCGGAAGGACAGGGGGCATCTACGAGCAGTACTTC,CASGSPGRTGGIYEQYF
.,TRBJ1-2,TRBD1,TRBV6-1,TGTGCCAGCAGTGAAGGTACAGGGGTCCTCTATGGCTACACCTTC,CASSEGTGVLYGYTF